The clone carrying this T cell receptor beta chain has a handful of counts. Its antigen is not known. TCRdb re-called the 5' RACE reads with MiXCR, one entry per CDR3 protein. The sample includes roughly 250,000 distinct CDR3 sequences, about 14% of them seen just once. CDR3 size: 11 residues. Germline V gene data show CDR1 as DFQATT and CDR2 as SNEGSKA (reference sequence). Trimming removed 6 bases from V and 5 bases from J; junction bases left unmatched: 2. This sample is drawn from a study of identical twins. Study findings and constraints: Excess low generation probability was seen in twin-shared out-of-frame alpha sequences. Abundant beta clonotypes from cord blood bore fewer insertions; memory repertoires lacked this pattern.

The TCR was taken from a woman aged 18-35 years in good health. V gene TRBV20-1 combines with J gene TRBJ1-1, with 8 bases aligning to TRBD1. Input material: memory (CD45RO+) T cells sorted from blood. The CDR3 nucleotides are TGCAGTGCCTACAGGGGGACTGAAGCTTTCTTT. Encoded protein: CSAYRGTEAFF.